The present T cell receptor (beta chain) was sequenced within a study of blood T cells in healthy people across ages. Study-level findings and limits: Naive CD4+ cells and diversity were both higher in long-lived donors than in aged donors. It was not known whether donors were CMV positive (a possible confounder of expanded clonotype changes).

A J-beta primer mix and a sample-barcoded 5' primer were used in a second PCR of roughly 6 to 12 cycles. Sequencing yielded, for each sample, at least 3 million paired-end reads carrying CDR3. TCRdb ran MiXCR on the 5' RACE reads and lists one entry per CDR3 protein. Of fewer than 750,000 distinct CDR3 sequences in the sample, roughly 48% were seen once. The V and J ends lost 6 bases and 2 bases, in that order; junction bases with no gene match: 12. In germline, CDR1 is MNHEY, CDR2 SMNVEV (reference sequence). The CDR3 is 16 amino acids. There were at least 6 micrograms of total RNA extracted from every sample. In regard to this clonotype: Its antigen is not identified.

The sequence was obtained from a man older than 75 in good health. The sequencing input was blood. J is TRBJ2-7 and V is TRBV27; 8 positions agree with TRBD1. The CDR3: CASRTPRTGLTYEQYF. CDR3 coding DNA: TGTGCCAGCAGGACCCCTAGGACAGGGTTAACCTACGAGCAGTACTTC.